This T cell receptor (beta chain) is drawn from a study of cytomegalovirus exposure and HLA in healthy donors (dated by TCRdb to 2016 to 2017). Regarding the research as a whole: In an earlier analysis of some 610 of the donors, 276 Gb of sequence data and 95 million to 130 million unique TCR beta sequences from approximately 180 million T cells were reported. HLA typing covered class I and class II loci at four-digit resolution. Every discovery cohort repertoire had been produced on one sequencing platform. The study was designed to test whether signatures of past pathogen exposure could be identified by cataloging public T cell receptors. A later analysis re-analyzed previously published TCR beta repertoires from 550 to 700 donors and added high-resolution HLA genotyping to study TCR occurrence patterns. A separate validation cohort of about 110 different subjects was used in addition to the approximately 700-subject first cohort. A later genetic analysis took genome-wide SNP genotypes for about 55% of the 666 donors and used that subset as a discovery cohort. About 280 gigabases of sequencing data and 75 million to 85 million unique TCR sequences made up an early release that covered 500 to 650 HLA-typed donors. Using immunosequencing, the study profiled T cell repertoires from around 670 subjects and related those repertoires to cytomegalovirus serostatus. Typing coverage varied by locus: roughly 629-640 donors for A, B, C, DRB1 and DQB1; more than 500 for DQA1; approximately 610 for DPA1; roughly 470 for DPB1. Of the roughly 420 genotyped donors, 81% were placed in the genetic ancestry cluster associated with self-reported Caucasian donors. Rather than drawing on any new phenotypic data, the later analysis identified candidate immune exposures from TCR beta sequences and the way those sequences occurred across donors. Four or five DR-DQ haplotypes were treated as single units for association and clustering because of strong linkage in the cohort. Donor age, sex, ethnicity and CMV serostatus were compiled together with the repertoire data. To decide whether each TCR beta V gene segment behaved as functional or pseudogenic, an earlier analysis of nearly 600 of the donors relied on high-throughput TCR beta sequencing. Among around 400 genotyped donors of the cohort, an average of around 250,000 unique TCR beta nucleotide sequences was sequenced per donor, of which approximately 19% were non-productive. To predict cytomegalovirus infection status, the study combined high-throughput TCR immunosequencing, statistical association of individual TCRs with disease status, and machine learning.

To note about this clone: Its specific antigen is unknown. Base qualities are not recorded, but no much larger clone differs from it by a single base.

V is cut by 9 bases and J by 9 bases, and the space between the germline ends is 15 bases. The CDR3 runs 13 amino acids, cysteine and phenylalanine included. The CDR3 DNA has 39 bases and is translated from base 1. Per the germline V gene, WSHSY is the CDR1 and SAAADI is the CDR2. The research as a whole found: The earlier analysis of 587 of the donors excluded about 16 rarely observed V segments, including chromosome 9 orphons, because counts were too low. Because HLA typing was missing for some donors at each locus, association tests included only the typed subset. A later analysis associated about 17,000 TCR beta sequences with specific HLA alleles at a false discovery rate of 0.05. In a later genetic analysis, fewer N-insertions in productive TCRs were reported among donors in an Asian-associated ancestry cluster than the roughly 700-donor mean. Linkage disequilibrium might explain the correlated functional status among segregating V segments, but an unknown experimental factor could not be excluded. The classifier was reported to diagnose cytomegalovirus status with high specificity and sensitivity in both the original cohort and the validation cohort. In vitro tests confirmed that a few of the cytomegalovirus-associated TCR beta chains recognize cytomegalovirus antigens. Across donors, most TCR sequences were observed very rarely, whereas some public TCRs were present in many individuals. Some IMGT-functional V segments, including TRBV6-2 and TRBV6-3, could not be distinguished by the 87-base-pair reads and were therefore excluded. In a later analysis, HLA-associated TCR beta chains were found to be more clonally expanded and to have lower generation probabilities than equally common non-associated chains. In a later analysis, most CMV-associated TCR beta chains were found to appear HLA-restricted, with HLA associations seemingly driven largely by CMV exposure. In a later analysis, the rate of TCR association differed among HLA loci, with DRB1 alleles having the most associated TCRs and HLA-C alleles having the fewest. The authors suggested that the approach could potentially be extended to other disease states and immunological phenotypes. The study gave a list of some 150 TCR beta chains associated with cytomegalovirus. An earlier analysis of some 590 of the donors showed that most TCR beta V segments appeared in productive rearrangements either about 90% or about 30% of the time, which broadly matched IMGT annotations. The sequencing pipeline was judged likely to have produced a cluster of highly shared sequence variants as a technical artifact. A further reported finding was that TCR beta sequences accurately predicted the HLA-A and HLA-B alleles for most subjects in the first cohort. The presence/absence analyses assumed that sequencing depth was roughly uniform across donors, and that assumption may not be true. Assigning TCR associations to individual alleles was difficult when HLA alleles, especially DR and DQ, strongly co-occurred. An association between a missense DCLRE1C variant and V-gene and J-gene trimming of TCR beta chains was found in a later genetic analysis and replicated in an independent cohort. This cohort had only TCR beta chains sequenced, and the lack of alpha or paired-chain data limited which features could be detected. The only immune exposure information available for the cohort was CMV serostatus. In a later analysis, several top co-occurrence clusters were reported to appear linked to parvovirus B19, influenza, CMV and Epstein-Barr virus.

The library was obtained by the immunoSEQ multiplex PCR assay. For the multiplex PCR, a mixture combining 60 forward primers for TCR Vbeta segments and 13 reverse primers for TCR Jbeta segments was used. A multiplex PCR assay on genomic DNA amplified the CDR3 region of rearranged TCR beta genes. On the Illumina HiSeq System, the amplified TCR beta libraries were sequenced as 87-base-pair reads. As for the original processing: Across the roughly 600 repertoires, a later analysis counted approximately 83 million unique TCR beta chains, around 10 million of which were shared by at least two donors. A nearest-neighbor algorithm error-corrected the raw reads and collapsed the reads into unique sequences, merging closely related sequences to remove PCR and sequencing errors. CDR3 sequences were aligned to IMGT reference sequences to assign V, D and J gene segments. For a sequence to be retained, a match of at least six nucleotides was required to both a V gene segment and a J gene segment. A rearrangement was called productive if the CDR3 had no stop codons and remained in frame with V and J, and every other rearrangement was called non-productive. Following IMGT convention, CDR3 was defined as the stretch from the second conserved V-encoded cysteine up to the conserved J-encoded phenylalanine. In an earlier analysis of around 570 of the donors, sequences lacking an unambiguous match to a single V gene segment were excluded. In an earlier analysis of approximately 550 of the donors, V segments were called functional above 56.7% productive rearrangements and were called segregating when the between-donor standard deviation exceeded 5%. To diagnose cytomegalovirus status from the catalog of TCR beta chain sequences, a statistical classification framework was built. In a later analysis, TCR nucleotide sequences were compared against IMGT/GENE-DB human TR gene sequences so that V and J genes could be assigned. Using the TCRdist pipeline, a later analysis assigned CDR3 sequences along with most-parsimonious VDJ recombination scenarios. In a later analysis, each TCR beta chain was defined by its CDR3 amino acid sequence together with its V-gene family, and reads lacking a unique V-gene family were excluded. In a later analysis, 500 to 650 highly shared, low-generation-probability nucleotide sequences were removed to address suspected cross-contamination and a sequencing artifact. In a later analysis, a clonal expansion index was calculated for each public chain from normalized within-repertoire ranks of inferred template counts. A later analysis computed generation probabilities with a VDJ recombination model fitted to out-of-frame rearrangements, and checked the results against IGoR. In a later analysis, hypergeometric tests were used to score TCR-TCR, TCR-HLA and TCR-CMV co-occurrence, with a repertoire-size bias correction applied to TCR pairs. A later analysis estimated false discovery rates by permuting HLA or CMV assignments 20 times. In a later analysis, co-occurring TCRs were grouped using DBSCAN, and TCRdist sequence similarity was added for clustering within HLA-allele-positive subsets. Repertoires with fewer than 30,000 or more than 120,000 public chains, plus five repertoires with anomalous nucleotide sharing, were excluded from co-occurrence clustering. What TCRdb holds here is the immuneACCESS table cut down to in-frame rearrangements. Part of the clones is not present; checked against another copy, under half of the missing clones reflect an unresolved V gene, and the others are unexplained. V, J and clone size derive from that table, while D and trimming were established from the DNA sequence. In all, the sample holds about 150,000 clones, and roughly 82% of those were seen once. The ten largest clones take up over 6% of the sample.

The cohort consisted of 600 to 750 healthy bone marrow donors. Cohort members were all nominally healthy when sampled, although unrecorded immune exposures were likely present. The donor tested CMV seronegative and was one of the 352 seronegative cohort members. Every donor gave a peripheral blood sample, and the peripheral blood mononuclear cells from that sample were used for TCR beta sequencing. The Qiagen DNeasy Blood Extraction Kit was used to extract genomic DNA from the blood cell samples. This chain joins TRBV10-2 to TRBJ1-6; no D gene can be assigned with confidence. This sequence originates from a man aged 25 to 40 in good health and CMV-seronegative. The sequenced sample consisted of PBMCs. The CDR3 loop reads CASLDFGSSPLHF. The base sequence is TGCGCCAGTCTTGACTTCGGGTCTTCACCCCTCCACTTT.